What follows is one T cell receptor beta chain and its context. Its antigen is unidentified. This record belongs to a study of cytomegalovirus exposure and HLA in healthy donors. Study-level background: There were 90 million to 140 million unique TCR beta sequences, drawn from 150 million to 200 million T cells, in an earlier analysis. Study-level points and caveats: The authors enumerated roughly 180 TCR beta chains as linked to cytomegalovirus. Segments of the TCR beta V type were, in most cases, productive about 90% or about 30% of the time in an earlier analysis. Specific recognition of CMV antigens was confirmed in vitro for a few chains (all CMV-associated).

The CDR3 runs 15 residues. Germline CDR1 is GTSNPN and CDR2 is SVGIG (reference sequence). The V gene end was trimmed by 3 bases and the J gene end by 7 bases; junction bases not matched to a gene: 9. Primers: 60 Vbeta forward and 13 Jbeta reverse. Some clones are missing from TCRdb's copy, which holds only in-frame ones; the method was immunoSEQ multiplex PCR. The sample lists 140,000 or so clones, 60% to 85% seen once, with 1.5% to 2% in the top ten. This receptor was obtained from a man aged 35-49 years in good health and CMV-seronegative. The rearrangement joins TRBV30 to TRBJ1-6; 7 bases line up with TRBD1. The sample taken for sequencing was PBMCs. The CDR3 region is CAWSAGGAGNSPLHF. The CDR3 DNA is TGTGCCTGGAGCGCAGGGGGAGCCGGGAATTCACCCCTCCACTTT. Full variable domain (rest looked up from reference TRBV30 and TRBJ1-6): SQTIHQWPATLVQPVGSPLSLECTVEGTSNPNLYWYRQAAGRGLQLLFYSVGIGQISSEVPQNLSASRPQDRQFILSSKKLLLSDSGFYLCAWSAGGAGNSPLHFGNGTRLTVT.